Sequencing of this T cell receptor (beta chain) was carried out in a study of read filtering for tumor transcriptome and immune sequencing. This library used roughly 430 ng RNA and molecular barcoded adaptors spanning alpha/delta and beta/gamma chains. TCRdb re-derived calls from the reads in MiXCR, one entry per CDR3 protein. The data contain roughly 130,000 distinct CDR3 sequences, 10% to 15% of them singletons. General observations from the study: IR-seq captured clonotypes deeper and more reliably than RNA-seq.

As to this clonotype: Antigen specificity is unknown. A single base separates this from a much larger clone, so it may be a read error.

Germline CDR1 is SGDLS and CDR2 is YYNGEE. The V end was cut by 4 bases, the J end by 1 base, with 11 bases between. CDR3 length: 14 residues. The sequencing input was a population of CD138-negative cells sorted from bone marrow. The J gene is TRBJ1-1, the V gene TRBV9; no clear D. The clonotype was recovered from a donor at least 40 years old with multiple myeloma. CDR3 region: CASSPVPENTEAFF. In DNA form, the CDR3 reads TGTGCCAGCAGCCCAGTTCCGGAGAACACTGAAGCTTTCTTT.